This record covers a single T cell receptor beta chain. Its cognate antigen has yet to be identified. No per-base quality is available; no much larger clone lies one base away. CDR1 and CDR2 are read off the germline V gene as LGHNA and YNFKEQ. Trimming costs V 5 bases and J 4 bases, and their ends lie 12 bases apart. The CDR3 spans 14 residues, from the cysteine through the phenylalanine. Only the CDR3 DNA stays, 42 bases, in frame from base 1. Patients with a history of autoimmune disease or receiving systemic immunosuppression were excluded from the trial. Peripheral blood for TCR sequencing was collected from all dose cohorts at baseline, on cycle 4 day 1, and on cycle 7 day 1. The samples were taken from a phase I, first-in-human, multicenter, open-label dose-escalation trial of ivuxolimab. Adults with locally advanced or metastatic head and neck squamous cell, hepatocellular, melanoma or renal cell carcinoma were enrolled in the trial. Before TCR sequencing, CD4+ T cells and CD8+ T cells were sorted from peripheral blood as separate populations.

The data are from a study of OX40 agonist ivuxolimab in advanced cancers. Looking at the study overall: Ivuxolimab was an agonistic, fully human IgG2 monoclonal antibody directed against OX40 (CD134), a costimulatory receptor. Of the approximately 54 patients in dose escalation, around 20 had hepatocellular carcinoma, some 15 had melanoma, 9 had renal cell carcinoma and 9 had head and neck cancer. The purpose of peripheral TCRbeta sequencing was to test whether ivuxolimab changed TCR sequence diversity and led to clonal T-cell expansion. The paper describes the monotherapy dose-escalation part (N ≈ 52 patients) of the phase I trial of ivuxolimab. Intravenous ivuxolimab was administered to patients every 2 weeks at six dose levels: 0.01, 0.1, 0.3, 1.5, 3 and 10 mg/kg. Patients were allowed to have had prior anti-PD-1, anti-PD-L1 or anti-CTLA-4 therapy, and approximately 37% of the dose-escalation patients had been treated with checkpoint inhibitors. A male proportion of roughly 80% and a mean age of approximately 62 years, ranging from 23 to 79, were recorded for the dose-escalation cohort. Partial responses occurred in three dose-escalation patients, of whom one had hepatocellular carcinoma and two had cutaneous melanoma.

To sequence the TCRbeta CDR3 region, genomic DNA was isolated from the sorted cells. TCRbeta CDR3 regions were sequenced using the immunoSEQ Assay. TCRdb stores this immuneACCESS table with in-frame sequences only. Part of the clones is absent; in the studies checked, under half of the shortfall reflects unresolved V genes, and no reason is known for the rest. The sample contains 15,000 to 20,000 clones, 90% of them found a single time. The ten largest clones capture around 45% of the sample. The paper's findings and limits, for the study overall: In partial responders in the 0.1-3.0 mg/kg groups, normalized peripheral clonal expansion was found to be among the lowest, especially among CD8+ T cells. Clonal expansion of both CD4+ and CD8+ blood T cells was observed from baseline to week 6 at doses 0.1 to 3.0 mg/kg. After ivuxolimab, CD8+ T cells had more expanded clones than CD4+ T cells on average. Low levels of normalized T-cell clonal expansion were also seen in some nonresponding patients. The antigen specificity of the peripheral T cells that underwent clonal expansion was not determined.

The chain is assembled from TRBV4-2 and TRBJ1-5; no D segment can be confidently identified. This TCR was recovered from an adult with an advanced solid tumor such as melanoma, head and neck, liver or kidney cancer. The source was CD4+ or CD8+ T cells sorted from blood, collected in a trial of the OX40 agonist ivuxolimab. The CDR3 corresponds to CASSSYGLNQPQHF. In nucleotide form, the sequence is TGTGCCAGCAGCTCTTACGGTTTGAATCAGCCCCAGCATTTT.